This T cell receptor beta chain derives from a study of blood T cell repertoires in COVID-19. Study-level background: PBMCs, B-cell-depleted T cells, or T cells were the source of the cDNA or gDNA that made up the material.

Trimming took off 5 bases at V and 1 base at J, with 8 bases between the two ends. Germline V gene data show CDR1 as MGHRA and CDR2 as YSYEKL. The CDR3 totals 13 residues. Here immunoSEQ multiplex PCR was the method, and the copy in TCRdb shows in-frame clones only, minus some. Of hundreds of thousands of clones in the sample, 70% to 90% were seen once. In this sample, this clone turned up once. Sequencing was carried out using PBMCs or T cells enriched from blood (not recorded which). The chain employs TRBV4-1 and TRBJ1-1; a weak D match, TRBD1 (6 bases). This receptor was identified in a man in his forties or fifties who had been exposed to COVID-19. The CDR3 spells CASSTQGNTEAFF. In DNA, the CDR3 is TGCGCCAGCAGCACACAGGGGAACACTGAAGCTTTCTTT.